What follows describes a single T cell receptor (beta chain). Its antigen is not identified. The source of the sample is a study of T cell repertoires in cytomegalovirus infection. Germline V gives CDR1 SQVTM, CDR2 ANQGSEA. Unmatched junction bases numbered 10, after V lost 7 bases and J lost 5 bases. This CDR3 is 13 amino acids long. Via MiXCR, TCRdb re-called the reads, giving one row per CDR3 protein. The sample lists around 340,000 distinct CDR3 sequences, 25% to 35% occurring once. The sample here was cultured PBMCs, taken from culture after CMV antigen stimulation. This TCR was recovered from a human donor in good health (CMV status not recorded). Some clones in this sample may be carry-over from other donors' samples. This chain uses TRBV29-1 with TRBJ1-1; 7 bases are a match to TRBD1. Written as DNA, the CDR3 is TGCAGCGCTGGCAGGGCAGGGGGAACTGAAGCTTTCTTT. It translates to CSAGRAGGTEAFF.